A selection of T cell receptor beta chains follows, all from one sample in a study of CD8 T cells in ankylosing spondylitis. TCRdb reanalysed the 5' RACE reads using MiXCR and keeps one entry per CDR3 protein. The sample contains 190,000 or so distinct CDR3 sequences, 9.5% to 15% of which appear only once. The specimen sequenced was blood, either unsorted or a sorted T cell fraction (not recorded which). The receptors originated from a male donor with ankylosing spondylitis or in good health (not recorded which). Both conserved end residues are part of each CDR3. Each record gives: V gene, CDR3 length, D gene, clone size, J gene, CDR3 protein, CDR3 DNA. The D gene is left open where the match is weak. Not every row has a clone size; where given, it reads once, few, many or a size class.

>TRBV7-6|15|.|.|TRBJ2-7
CASSLGMSGSYEQYF
TGTGCCAGCAGCTTAGGCATGAGCGGCTCCTACGAGCAGTACTTC
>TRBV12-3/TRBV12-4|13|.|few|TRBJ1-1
CASSLYHGTEAFF
TGTGCCAGCAGTTTATACCACGGGACTGAAGCTTTCTTT
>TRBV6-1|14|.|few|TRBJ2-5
CASSEDLFQETQYF
TGTGCCAGCAGTGAGGATTTATTCCAAGAGACCCAGTACTTC
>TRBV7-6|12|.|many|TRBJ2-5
CASSLGWETQYF
TGTGCCAGCAGCTTGGGGTGGGAGACCCAGTACTTC
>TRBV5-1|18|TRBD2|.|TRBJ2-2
CASSLGGLADLKPGELFF
TGCGCCAGCAGCTTGGGGGGACTAGCGGATCTCAAGCCCGGGGAGCTGTTTTTT
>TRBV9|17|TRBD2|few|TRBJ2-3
CASSAWTSGGGTDTQYF
TGTGCCAGCAGCGCCTGGACTAGCGGCGGAGGGACAGATACGCAGTATTTT
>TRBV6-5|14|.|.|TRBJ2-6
CASSYPMEANVLTF
TGTGCCAGCAGTTACCCCATGGAGGCCAACGTCCTGACTTTC
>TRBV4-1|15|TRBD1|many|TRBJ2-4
CASSPSGTGLDIQYF
TGCGCCAGCAGCCCTTCCGGGACAGGGTTAGACATTCAGTACTTC
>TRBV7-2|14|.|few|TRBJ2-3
CASSRIGGGDTQYF
TGTGCCAGCAGCCGAATAGGGGGGGGGGATACGCAGTATTTT
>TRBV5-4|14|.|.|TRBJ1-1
CASSLFREDTEAFF
TGTGCCAGCAGCTTGTTCAGGGAGGACACTGAAGCTTTCTTT
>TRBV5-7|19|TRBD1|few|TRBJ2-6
CASSWTGGAPLSGANVLTF
TGTGCCAGCAGCTGGACAGGGGGCGCTCCCCTCTCTGGGGCCAACGTCCTGACTTTC
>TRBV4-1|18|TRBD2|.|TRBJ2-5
CASSQAPASGGPRETQYF
TGCGCCAGCAGCCAAGCCCCAGCTAGCGGGGGACCCCGTGAGACCCAGTACTTC
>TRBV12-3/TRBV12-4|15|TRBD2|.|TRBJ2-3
CASSLAAVSTDTQYF
TGTGCCAGCAGTCTAGCGGCAGTTTCCACAGATACGCAGTATTTT
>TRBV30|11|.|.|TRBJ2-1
CLRPRYNEQFF
TGTTTACGACCACGGTACAATGAGCAGTTCTTC
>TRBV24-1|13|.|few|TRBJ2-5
CAPLRQAKETQYF
TGTGCCCCCCTCCGCCAGGCGAAAGAGACCCAGTACTTC
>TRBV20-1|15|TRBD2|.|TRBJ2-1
CSARTPGLDGGGQFF
TGCAGTGCTAGAACACCGGGTCTAGACGGGGGGGGGCAGTTCTTC
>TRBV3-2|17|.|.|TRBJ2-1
CASSPLVGQGKNNEQFF
TGTGCCAGCAGCCCGCTCGTAGGGCAGGGGAAGAACAATGAGCAGTTCTTC